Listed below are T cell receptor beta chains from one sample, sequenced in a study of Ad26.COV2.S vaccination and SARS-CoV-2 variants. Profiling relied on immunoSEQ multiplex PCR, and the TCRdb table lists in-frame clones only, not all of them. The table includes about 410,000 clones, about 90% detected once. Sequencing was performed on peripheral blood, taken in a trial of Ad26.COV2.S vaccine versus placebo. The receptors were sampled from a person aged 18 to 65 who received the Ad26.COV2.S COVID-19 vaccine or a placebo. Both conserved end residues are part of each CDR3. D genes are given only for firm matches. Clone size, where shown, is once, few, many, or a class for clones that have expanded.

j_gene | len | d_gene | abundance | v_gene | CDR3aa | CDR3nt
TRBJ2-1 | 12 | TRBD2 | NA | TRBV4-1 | CASGPGGSEQFF | TGCGCCAGCGGCCCGGGGGGGTCTGAGCAGTTCTTC
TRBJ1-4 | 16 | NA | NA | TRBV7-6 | CASSLASGIGHEKLFF | TGTGCCAGCAGCTTAGCGTCAGGGATCGGTCATGAAAAACTGTTTTTT
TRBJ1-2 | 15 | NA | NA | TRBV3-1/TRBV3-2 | CASSQDQAHVGGYTF | TGTGCCAGCAGCCAAGATCAGGCACACGTAGGGGGCTACACCTTC
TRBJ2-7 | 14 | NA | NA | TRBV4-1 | CASSQEMPPYEQYF | TGCGCCAGCAGCCAAGAAATGCCTCCTTACGAGCAGTACTTC
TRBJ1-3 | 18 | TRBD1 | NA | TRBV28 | CASRGGTGGRNSGNTIYF | TGTGCCAGCAGGGGAGGGACAGGGGGTAGAAACTCTGGAAACACCATATATTTT
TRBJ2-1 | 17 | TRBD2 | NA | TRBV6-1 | CASSEGGLAGSWHMQFF | TGTGCCAGCAGTGAAGGGGGACTAGCGGGGAGTTGGCATATGCAGTTCTTC
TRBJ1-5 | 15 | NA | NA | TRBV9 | CASSAGGMSNQPQHF | TGTGCCAGCAGCGCCGGGGGTATGAGCAATCAGCCCCAGCATTTT
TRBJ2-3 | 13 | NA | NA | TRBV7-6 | CASSLATLDTQYF | TGTGCCAGCAGCTTAGCGACCTTAGATACGCAGTATTTT
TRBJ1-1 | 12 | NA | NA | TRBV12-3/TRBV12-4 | CASSLGGSEAFF | TGTGCCAGCAGTTTAGGTGGTTCTGAAGCTTTCTTT
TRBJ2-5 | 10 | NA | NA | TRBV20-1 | CSASDETQYF | TGCAGTGCTAGTGATGAGACCCAGTACTTC
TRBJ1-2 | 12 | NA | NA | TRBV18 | CASSPDGYGYTF | TGTGCCAGCTCACCGGACGGCTATGGCTACACCTTC
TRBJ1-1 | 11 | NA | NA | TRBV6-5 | CASIVNTEAFF | TGTGCCAGCATTGTTAACACTGAAGCTTTCTTT
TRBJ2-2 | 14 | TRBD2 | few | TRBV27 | CASSLHRGAGELFF | TGTGCCAGCAGTTTACACCGGGGGGCCGGGGAGCTGTTTTTT
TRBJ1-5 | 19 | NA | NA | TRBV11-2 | CASSPGRLRTFAGNQPQHF | TGTGCCAGCAGTCCCGGACGCCTCAGGACTTTCGCTGGCAATCAGCCCCAGCATTTT
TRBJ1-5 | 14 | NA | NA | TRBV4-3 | CASSQSQSGEPQHF | TGCGCCAGCAGCCAATCCCAATCTGGGGAGCCCCAGCATTTT
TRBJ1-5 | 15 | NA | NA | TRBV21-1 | CASSKVGSCNQPQHF | TGTGCCAGCAGCAAAGTTGGCAGTTGCAATCAGCCCCAGCATTTT
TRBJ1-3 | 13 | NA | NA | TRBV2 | CASSWGTGNTIYF | TGTGCCAGCAGTTGGGGGACCGGAAACACCATATATTTT
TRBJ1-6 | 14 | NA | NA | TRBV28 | CASSFGAGPLSTHF | TGTGCCAGCAGTTTTGGGGCAGGGCCGCTGTCTACCCACTTT
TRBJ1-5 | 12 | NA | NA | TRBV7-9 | CASSWGIQPQHF | TGTGCCAGCAGCTGGGGGATACAGCCCCAGCATTTT